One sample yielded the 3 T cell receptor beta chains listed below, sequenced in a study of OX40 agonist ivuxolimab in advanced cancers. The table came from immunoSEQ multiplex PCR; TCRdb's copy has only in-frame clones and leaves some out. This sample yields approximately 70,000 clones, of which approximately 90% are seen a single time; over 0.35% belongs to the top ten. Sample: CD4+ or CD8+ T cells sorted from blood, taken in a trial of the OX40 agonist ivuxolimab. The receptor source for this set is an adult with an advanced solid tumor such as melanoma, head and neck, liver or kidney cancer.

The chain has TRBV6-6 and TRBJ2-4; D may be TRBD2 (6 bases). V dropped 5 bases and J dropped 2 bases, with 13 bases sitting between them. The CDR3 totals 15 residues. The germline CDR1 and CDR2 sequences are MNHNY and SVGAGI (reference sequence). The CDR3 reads CASSPAAGPKNIQYF. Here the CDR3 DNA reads TGTGCCAGCAGTCCCGCCGCGGGACCCAAAAACATTCAGTACTTC.

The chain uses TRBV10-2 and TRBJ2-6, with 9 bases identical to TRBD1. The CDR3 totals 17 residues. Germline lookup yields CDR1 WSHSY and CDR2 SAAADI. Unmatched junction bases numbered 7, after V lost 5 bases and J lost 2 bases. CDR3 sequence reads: CASSTGGARAGANVLTF. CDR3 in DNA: TGCGCCAGCAGTACAGGGGGCGCCCGTGCTGGGGCCAACGTCCTGACTTTC.

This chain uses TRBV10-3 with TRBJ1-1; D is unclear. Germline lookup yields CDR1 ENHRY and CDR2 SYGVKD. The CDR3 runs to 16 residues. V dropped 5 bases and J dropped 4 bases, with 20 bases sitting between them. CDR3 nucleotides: TGTGCCATCAGTTTCCGTGACGACGGACCGAGCACTGAAGCTTTCTTT. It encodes CAISFRDDGPSTEAFF.